The clone carrying this TCR beta chain was counted at least ten times. The sample belongs to a study of CD8 T cells in ankylosing spondylitis. TCRdb re-derived calls from the 5' RACE reads in MiXCR, one entry per CDR3 protein. The sample carries about 360,000 distinct CDR3 sequences, approximately 15% recorded once. The sequence derives from a male donor with ankylosing spondylitis or in good health (not recorded which). Material: blood, either unsorted or a sorted T cell fraction (not recorded which).

CDR3 amino acids: CAIRGTGNTEAFF. The CDR3 DNA reads as TGTGCCATCAGGGGGACAGGGAACACTGAAGCTTTCTTT. The rearrangement uses TRBV10-3 and TRBJ1-1; 8 nucleotides align to TRBD1. V trimming: 6 bases; J trimming: 1 base; junction bases outside the gene matches: 1. Germline V gene lookup returns CDR1 ENHRY and CDR2 SYGVKD. The CDR3 sequence is 13 residues long.